Included here is one T cell receptor beta chain sequence, with context. Its cognate antigen is unknown. Germline V gives CDR1 SGHTA, CDR2 FQGNSA. The V end lost 0 bases, the J end lost 0 bases, and 24 bases lay between the germline ends. This CDR3 region has 22 residues. The table came from immunoSEQ multiplex PCR; TCRdb's copy has only in-frame clones and leaves some out. Among roughly 120,000 clones listed, roughly nine tenths were seen once. The data derive from a study of cytomegalovirus exposure and HLA in healthy donors. Study observations and caveats: Specificity of a few CMV-associated chains for CMV antigens was verified in vitro.

Sequenced sample: PBMCs. The V call is TRBV7-2, the J call TRBJ1-6; D gene uncertain. The TCR comes from a man aged 18 to 29 in good health and CMV-seropositive. CDR3 amino acids: CASSLAASPTTGISSYNSPLHF. CDR3 DNA sequence: TGTGCCAGCAGCTTAGCTGCGAGCCCGACGACGGGAATCAGCTCCTATAATTCACCCCTCCACTTT.